A selection of T cell receptor beta chains follows, all from one sample in a study of T cell responses to AZD1222 COVID-19 vaccine. The protocol was immunoSEQ multiplex PCR, while the TCRdb copy is restricted to in-frame clones and leaves out a portion. Of about 140,000 clones detected, about nine tenths appear once; the ten largest clones hold 1% to 1.5%. Here the sequenced sample was peripheral blood, taken 28 days after the second AZD1222 dose. The receptor source for this set is an adult who received the AZD1222 COVID-19 vaccine. CDR3s leave out the opening cysteine and the closing phenylalanine or tryptophan. Fields, in order: J gene, V gene, CDR3 protein.

J gene: TRBJ2-1
V gene: TRBV11-3
CDR3 protein: ASSLAPGLAGQNEQF

J gene: TRBJ1-6
V gene: TRBV7-2
CDR3 protein: ASSLTPGQGLWNSPLH

J gene: TRBJ1-2
V gene: TRBV13
CDR3 protein: ASSPTTGGMYGYT

J gene: TRBJ2-6
V gene: TRBV2
CDR3 protein: ASSEGDRELT

J gene: TRBJ2-2
V gene: TRBV20-1
CDR3 protein: SASQGRLGLF

J gene: TRBJ1-6
V gene: TRBV7-2
CDR3 protein: ASSLYPRQGRSPLH

J gene: TRBJ2-1
V gene: TRBV2
CDR3 protein: ASSEASDEQF

J gene: TRBJ2-1
V gene: TRBV7-3
CDR3 protein: ASSLSVSINNEQF

J gene: TRBJ1-6
V gene: TRBV9
CDR3 protein: ASGGPSSPLH

J gene: TRBJ2-7
V gene: TRBV4-1
CDR3 protein: ASSQIGQGMGEQY

J gene: TRBJ1-1
V gene: TRBV7-2
CDR3 protein: ASSLVVDGATEAF

J gene: TRBJ2-1
V gene: TRBV11-2
CDR3 protein: ASSLASGGVYNEQF

J gene: TRBJ2-7
V gene: TRBV6-5
CDR3 protein: ATRVGGVGYEQY

J gene: TRBJ1-1
V gene: TRBV7-8
CDR3 protein: ASSLGGGWETEAF

J gene: TRBJ1-1
V gene: TRBV19
CDR3 protein: ASTREGKTEAF

J gene: TRBJ1-2
V gene: TRBV7-2
CDR3 protein: ASSPPSANYGYT

J gene: TRBJ2-7
V gene: TRBV7-2
CDR3 protein: ASSLEWQGADEQY

J gene: TRBJ1-2
V gene: TRBV2
CDR3 protein: ATHGAGTNYGYT

J gene: TRBJ1-5
V gene: TRBV7-2
CDR3 protein: ASSLEEYSNQPQH

J gene: TRBJ2-7
V gene: TRBV15
CDR3 protein: ATSRKGLAGPSEQY

J gene: TRBJ1-1
V gene: TRBV29-1
CDR3 protein: STTTGFNTEAF

J gene: TRBJ1-2
V gene: TRBV28
CDR3 protein: ATQGGTGDGYT

J gene: TRBJ1-5
V gene: TRBV2
CDR3 protein: ASSEDSGGDQPQH

J gene: TRBJ1-1
V gene: TRBV28
CDR3 protein: AIPMGSEDTEAF

J gene: TRBJ1-2
V gene: TRBV7-9
CDR3 protein: ASSLVSGANYGYT

J gene: TRBJ2-3
V gene: TRBV11-3
CDR3 protein: ASSSPSTGDLADTQY

J gene: TRBJ2-6
V gene: TRBV6-5
CDR3 protein: ASSYGGSGANVLT

J gene: TRBJ2-7
V gene: TRBV7-8
CDR3 protein: ASSHWTSSSYEQY

J gene: TRBJ2-5
V gene: TRBV6-5
CDR3 protein: ASRYQQGQETQY

J gene: TRBJ2-7
V gene: TRBV20-1
CDR3 protein: SASRLVAGPTYEQY

J gene: TRBJ1-5
V gene: TRBV19
CDR3 protein: ASSTGADRPSRPQH

J gene: TRBJ2-7
V gene: TRBV7-2
CDR3 protein: ASSLGSRTLAGGPGEQY

J gene: TRBJ2-1
V gene: TRBV12-3/TRBV12-4
CDR3 protein: ASTWVPWGEQF

J gene: TRBJ1-1
V gene: TRBV5-5
CDR3 protein: ASSLREMNTEAF

J gene: TRBJ2-7
V gene: TRBV19
CDR3 protein: ASSDRGGGEQY

J gene: TRBJ2-7
V gene: TRBV3-1/TRBV3-2
CDR3 protein: ASSPRDSSYEQY

J gene: TRBJ2-5
V gene: TRBV5-1
CDR3 protein: ASSQTQGGETQY

J gene: TRBJ2-5
V gene: TRBV21-1
CDR3 protein: ASTEIYGPQISETQY

J gene: TRBJ2-3
V gene: TRBV5-4
CDR3 protein: ASSLAGSTDTQY

J gene: TRBJ2-5
V gene: TRBV3-1/TRBV3-2
CDR3 protein: ASSRQGAGKTQY

J gene: TRBJ2-3
V gene: TRBV19
CDR3 protein: ASIAGRSGSGTDTQY

J gene: TRBJ1-3
V gene: TRBV21-1
CDR3 protein: ASSKCPGRSSGNTIY

J gene: TRBJ2-1
V gene: TRBV29-1
CDR3 protein: SVALGGGGGRANEQF

J gene: TRBJ1-2
V gene: TRBV3-1/TRBV3-2
CDR3 protein: ASSQEWGDGYT

J gene: TRBJ1-1
V gene: TRBV14
CDR3 protein: ASSRRQGWITEAF

J gene: TRBJ2-5
V gene: TRBV19
CDR3 protein: ASSSRSEYQETQY

J gene: TRBJ2-7
V gene: TRBV5-8
CDR3 protein: ASSLEGDEQY

J gene: TRBJ2-5
V gene: TRBV3-1/TRBV3-2
CDR3 protein: ASSQGATSGHETQY

J gene: TRBJ1-5
V gene: TRBV19
CDR3 protein: ASTHPALGLGMPQH

J gene: TRBJ2-1
V gene: TRBV21-1
CDR3 protein: ASSNRRGAGGLNEQF

J gene: TRBJ1-1
V gene: TRBV15
CDR3 protein: ATSRADREAF

J gene: TRBJ1-2
V gene: TRBV6-5
CDR3 protein: ASSTTGNYGYT

J gene: TRBJ1-2
V gene: TRBV7-2
CDR3 protein: ASRRSPETRLNYGYT

J gene: TRBJ1-3
V gene: TRBV10-3
CDR3 protein: AISESGGAVNTIY